This TCR beta chain is drawn from a study of PD-L1 blockade in urothelial cancer (TCRdb year 2017). Concerning the study at large: All patients started therapy in about 2014 and received atezolizumab 1,200 mg intravenously every 3 weeks. Patients had an ECOG performance status of 0 or 1 and had received between 0 and 3 prior chemotherapy regimens. Some 30 patients had pretreatment blood TCR-seq, approximately 24 had at least one posttreatment blood collection, and approximately 24 had tumor TCR-seq. Durable clinical benefit was achieved by nine patients and was not achieved by 20 patients. Blood samples yielded a median of roughly 140,000 T cells and approximately 83,000 unique TCRs, with median clonality roughly 0.085. Blood samples were analyzed 3 weeks after the start of treatment (second dose) and 6 weeks after the start of treatment. An exploratory multi-omic analysis was conducted of the somatic, immune and clinical correlates of response to PD-L1 blockade with atezolizumab in urothelial cancer. Pretreatment tumor samples, along with matched peripheral blood collected serially before and after atezolizumab treatment, underwent TCR sequencing. About nine tenths of the roughly 29 patients were identified as males with urothelial cancer of bladder origin, and a prior smoking history was reported by 18 of 29 patients. Whole exome sequencing and RNA sequencing of pretreatment tumors were performed alongside TCR sequencing in the same patients. Durable clinical benefit was defined as progression-free survival longer than 6 months, and TCR features were also tested against progression-free and overall survival.

The germline V gene (reference sequence) provides CDR1 LNHDA and CDR2 SQIVND. The trim is 7 bases for V and 10 bases for J, with a gap of 19 bases between the germline ends. The CDR3 measures 13 amino acids from cysteine to phenylalanine. The kept DNA is CDR3 alone, 39 bases in frame from the first base. The cohort comprised around 30 patients with locally advanced or metastatic urothelial carcinoma treated at Memorial Sloan Kettering on a trial protocol. Peripheral blood mononuclear cells were collected from each patient pretreatment and during treatment, giving between 1 and 8 total time points per patient. The Qiagen DNeasy Blood extraction kit was used to purify genomic DNA from total PBMCs and tumor samples. PBMCs were collected pretreatment and during treatment, and were isolated and stored as previously described. Each PCR received spiked-in synthetic TCR analog templates so that absolute template abundance could be estimated from read counts. The immunoSEQ assay used bias-controlled V and J gene primers to amplify TCRbeta CDR3 regions from genomic DNA. Rearranged TCRbeta segments were sequenced at approximately 20X coverage. Per the original workflow: Sequencing errors were corrected by clustering and CDR3s were annotated against IMGT to assign V, D and J genes. Out-of-frame and stop-codon sequences were excluded, and only productive TCRbeta rearrangements were used in downstream analyses. Clonality was computed as one minus Shannon entropy normalized by the log of the number of unique productive sequences. Fisher's exact test with Benjamini-Hochberg correction, at a threshold of adjusted p below 0.01, was used to find clones that differed between time points or between blood and tumor. Entries here come from immuneACCESS through TCRdb and include only in-frame sequences with V and J called. Some clones fail to appear in such tables; in the studies checked, an unresolved V gene covers under half of the shortfall, and the cause of the remainder is unknown. V, J and clone size reflect that table, while D and trimming were determined from the DNA. In this sample the table shows 90,000 to 120,000 clones, approximately 85% of which occur a single time. The ten largest clonotypes hold around 2.4% of the sample.

The study at large found these results: A pretreatment peripheral blood TCR clonality below the median was linked to improved progression-free and overall survival. Patients with durable benefit showed greater expansion of tumor-associated TCR clones in peripheral blood 3 weeks after starting treatment (n = 22, p = 0.022). Because of the small sample size (n ≈ 31) and the many exploratory analyses performed, the results are intended to be regarded as hypothesis-generating.

About this clone: Its antigen is still unknown. No quality values exist for individual bases; no much larger clone is one base distant.

The chain joins TRBV19 to TRBJ1-1, with no reliable assignment of the D segment. The specimen comprised PBMCs, sampled around atezolizumab (anti-PD-L1) treatment. The TCR comes from a man over 45 with urothelial cancer. The CDR3 protein is CASNSAAHSGAFF. The DNA sequence reads TGTGCCAGTAATTCCGCGGCACATTCGGGAGCTTTCTTT.